Below, one T cell receptor (beta chain) is given with its context. As handled by the study authors: Using reference gene primer amplification, nucleated cell counts were estimated. The method was immunoSEQ multiplex PCR; TCRdb's version includes in-frame clones alone and lacks a portion of them. V and J calls and clone size are as listed in that table; D and trimming were resolved from the DNA. Among 76,000 or so clones listed, approximately 87% were seen once. This specimen belongs to a study of blood T cell repertoires in COVID-19. Overall study: Some COVID-19 samples were acute and others convalescent; all came from the United States, Italy and Spain.

Germline loops: CDR1 LNHDA, CDR2 SQIVND (reference sequence). The germline V and J ends were trimmed by 2 bases and 8 bases, with 7 bases remaining between them. The CDR3 covers 12 residues. The sequence came from an elderly man in a cohort sampled during active COVID-19. The chain couples TRBV19 to TRBJ2-1; D call uncertain. Sequencing was carried out using peripheral blood. The DNA for the CDR3 is TGTGCCAGTAGTATACTCGGAGATGAGCAGTTCTTC. This encodes CASSILGDEQFF.